Sequencing of this T cell receptor (beta chain) was carried out in a study of T cells after yellow fever vaccination. Study-level results: Detected again after the booster were most primary-vaccination clones, at roughly 95% CD4 and approximately 87% CD8.

Production of TCR cDNA was by 5'RACE template switching, which also added a universal primer site and UMIs. MiXCR, run by TCRdb on the 5' RACE reads, gives a single entry per CDR3 protein. The table shows about 340,000 distinct CDR3 sequences, with around 12% occurring only once. Regarding this clonotype: Its antigen is unidentified.

The CDR3 is 16 residues long. The ends were cut back, 2 bases at V and 3 bases at J, with 16 bases in the middle. V usage is TRBV12-3 or TRBV12-4 and J usage is TRBJ1-2; possibly TRBD1 for D (5 bases). The sequenced sample was CD4+ T cells sorted from PBMCs, obtained 15 days after the yellow fever booster vaccination. The TCR originated in a young man who received the YFV17D yellow fever vaccine. The CDR3 region has the DNA TGTGCCAGCAGTTTAACTGGGGCGGCAACGTACTATGGCTACACCTTC. This gives the protein CASSLTGAATYYGYTF.